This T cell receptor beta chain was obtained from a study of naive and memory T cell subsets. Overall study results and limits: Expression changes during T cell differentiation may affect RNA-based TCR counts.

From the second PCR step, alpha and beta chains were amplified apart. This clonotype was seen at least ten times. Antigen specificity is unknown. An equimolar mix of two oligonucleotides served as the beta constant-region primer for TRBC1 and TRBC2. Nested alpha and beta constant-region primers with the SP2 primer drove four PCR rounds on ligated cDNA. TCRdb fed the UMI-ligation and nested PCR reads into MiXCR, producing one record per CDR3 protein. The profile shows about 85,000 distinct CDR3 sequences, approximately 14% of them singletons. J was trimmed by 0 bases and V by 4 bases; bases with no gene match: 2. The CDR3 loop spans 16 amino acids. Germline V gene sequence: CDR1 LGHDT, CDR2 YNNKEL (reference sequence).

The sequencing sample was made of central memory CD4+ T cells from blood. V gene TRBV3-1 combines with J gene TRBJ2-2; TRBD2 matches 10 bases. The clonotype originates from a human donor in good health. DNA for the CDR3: TGTGCCAGCAGCCGGACTAGCGGAGCGAACACCGGGGAGCTGTTTTTT. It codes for CASSRTSGANTGELFF.